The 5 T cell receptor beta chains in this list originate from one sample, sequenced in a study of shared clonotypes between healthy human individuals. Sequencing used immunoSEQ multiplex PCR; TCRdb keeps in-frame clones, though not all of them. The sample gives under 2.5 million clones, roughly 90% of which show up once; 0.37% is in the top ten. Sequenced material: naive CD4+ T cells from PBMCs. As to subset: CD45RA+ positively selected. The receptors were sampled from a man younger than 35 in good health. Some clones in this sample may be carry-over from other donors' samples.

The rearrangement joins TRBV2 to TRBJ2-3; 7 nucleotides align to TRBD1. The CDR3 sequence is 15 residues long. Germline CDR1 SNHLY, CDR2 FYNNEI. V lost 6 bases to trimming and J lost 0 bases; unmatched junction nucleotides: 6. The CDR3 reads CASSEPGQSTDTQYF. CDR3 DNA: TGTGCCAGCAGCGAACCGGGACAGAGCACAGATACGCAGTATTTT.

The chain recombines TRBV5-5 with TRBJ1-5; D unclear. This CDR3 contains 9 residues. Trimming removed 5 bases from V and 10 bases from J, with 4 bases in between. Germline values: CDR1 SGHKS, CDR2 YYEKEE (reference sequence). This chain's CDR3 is CASREPQHF. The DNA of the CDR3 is TGTGCCAGCAGGGAACCCCAGCATTTT.

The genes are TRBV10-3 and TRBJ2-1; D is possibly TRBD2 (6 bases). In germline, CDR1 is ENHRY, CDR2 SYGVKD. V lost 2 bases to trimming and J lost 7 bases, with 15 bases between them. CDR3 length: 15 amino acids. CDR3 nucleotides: TGTGCCATCAGTGAGCCTTCGACTAGGAGGAATGAGCAGTTCTTC. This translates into CAISEPSTRRNEQFF.

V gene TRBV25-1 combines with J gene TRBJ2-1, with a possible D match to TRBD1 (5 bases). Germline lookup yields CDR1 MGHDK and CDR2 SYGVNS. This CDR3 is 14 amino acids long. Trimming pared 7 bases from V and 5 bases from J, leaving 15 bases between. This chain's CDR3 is CASTVAGKDNEQFF. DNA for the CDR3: TGTGCCAGCACGGTCGCAGGGAAGGACAATGAGCAGTTCTTC.

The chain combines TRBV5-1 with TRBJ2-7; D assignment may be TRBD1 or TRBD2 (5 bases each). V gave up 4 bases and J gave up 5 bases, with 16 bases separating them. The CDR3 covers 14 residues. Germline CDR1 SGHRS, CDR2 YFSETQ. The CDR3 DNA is TGCGCCAGCAGCCTACCGGGACCGATTAACGAGCAGTACTTC. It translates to CASSLPGPINEQYF.